Reported below is one T cell receptor beta chain. Antigen: not known. The sample originates from a study of cytotoxic CD8 clonotypes in ibrutinib-treated CLL. Study-level results: Exceeding age-matched healthy donors, baseline clonality also tracked the counts of circulating CD8+ T cells. Different sampling times were used for sustained-remission and progressing patients.

Per germline, CDR1 LGHNA and CDR2 YNFKEQ. This CDR3 region has 16 residues. The trim removed 0 bases at V and 4 bases at J, leaving 6 bases unmatched. The data were produced by immunoSEQ multiplex PCR, yet TCRdb's version contains in-frame clones alone and is incomplete. The sample records about 86,000 clones, roughly 86% being singletons. V gene TRBV4-2 combines with J gene TRBJ1-5; 7 positions agree with TRBD1. The TCR sequence derives from a human donor with chronic lymphocytic leukemia. The starting material was PBMCs, obtained before ibrutinib treatment. CDR3: CASSQEMGQTNQPQHF. The CDR3 DNA follows: TGTGCCAGCAGCCAAGAGATGGGACAGACAAATCAGCCCCAGCATTTT.